A selection of T cell receptor beta chains follows, all from one sample in a study of blood T cell repertoires in COVID-19. Measured with immunoSEQ multiplex PCR; TCRdb has only the in-frame clones, and not every one. The sample has a few hundred thousand clones, roughly 83% seen once. Sequenced sample: peripheral blood. The receptor source for this set is a man in his sixties who had recovered from COVID-19. The CDR3 runs from the conserved cysteine through the conserved F or W. The order of the fields is V gene, D gene, J gene, CDR3 protein. The D gene is left open where the match is weak.

v_call: TRBV7-9
d_call: -
j_call: TRBJ2-2
cdr3_aa: CASTSLGQRNTGELFF

v_call: TRBV6-5
d_call: -
j_call: TRBJ2-3
cdr3_aa: CASSLVASERDTQYF

v_call: TRBV7-3
d_call: TRBD2
j_call: TRBJ2-1
cdr3_aa: CASSFELAGSYNEQFF

v_call: TRBV5-8
d_call: TRBD2
j_call: TRBJ2-7
cdr3_aa: CASSLFGGLTYEQYF

v_call: TRBV4-1
d_call: -
j_call: TRBJ2-3
cdr3_aa: CASSPDSGADTQYF

v_call: TRBV7-9
d_call: -
j_call: TRBJ2-5
cdr3_aa: CASSFFPQAPGTQYF

v_call: TRBV12-3/TRBV12-4
d_call: -
j_call: TRBJ1-1
cdr3_aa: CASSSRQLEAFF

v_call: TRBV6-5
d_call: -
j_call: TRBJ2-1
cdr3_aa: CASSYSTSAGWQFF

v_call: TRBV2
d_call: TRBD2
j_call: TRBJ2-5
cdr3_aa: CASSIAGAVGETQYF

v_call: TRBV5-4
d_call: TRBD1
j_call: TRBJ1-2
cdr3_aa: CASSLPRTGPGYTF

v_call: TRBV27
d_call: TRBD2
j_call: TRBJ2-2
cdr3_aa: CASSLTTGTSGRKGTGELFF

v_call: TRBV3-1/TRBV3-2
d_call: TRBD1
j_call: TRBJ2-2
cdr3_aa: CASSPIGGTGTITGELFF

v_call: TRBV30
d_call: TRBD1
j_call: TRBJ1-5
cdr3_aa: CAWGSRGHQPQHF

v_call: TRBV29-1
d_call: -
j_call: TRBJ2-1
cdr3_aa: CSVEDPDEQFF

v_call: TRBV27
d_call: -
j_call: TRBJ2-2
cdr3_aa: CASTAGRTNTGELFF

v_call: TRBV19
d_call: -
j_call: TRBJ2-1
cdr3_aa: CARGAGAYHNEQFF

v_call: TRBV24-1
d_call: -
j_call: TRBJ1-2
cdr3_aa: CATSDVLYGYTF

v_call: TRBV19
d_call: TRBD1
j_call: TRBJ1-1
cdr3_aa: CASWDRRGHTEAFF

v_call: TRBV7-8
d_call: -
j_call: TRBJ2-6
cdr3_aa: CASSFRQGPANVLTF

v_call: TRBV15
d_call: TRBD1
j_call: TRBJ2-3
cdr3_aa: CATRQGDGSDTQYF

v_call: TRBV7-2
d_call: TRBD2
j_call: TRBJ2-3
cdr3_aa: CASSLEVAGTSTDTQYF

v_call: TRBV4-2
d_call: TRBD2
j_call: TRBJ2-5
cdr3_aa: CASRSGGQGQETQYF

v_call: TRBV10-3
d_call: -
j_call: TRBJ1-1
cdr3_aa: CAGRGAGGTEAFF

v_call: TRBV3-1/TRBV3-2
d_call: TRBD1
j_call: TRBJ1-3
cdr3_aa: CASSRGQPVSGNTIYF

v_call: TRBV30
d_call: -
j_call: TRBJ1-4
cdr3_aa: CAFIDSYDNEKLFF

v_call: TRBV6-5
d_call: TRBD1
j_call: TRBJ2-5
cdr3_aa: CASTRTVTGETQYF

v_call: TRBV18
d_call: TRBD2
j_call: TRBJ2-1
cdr3_aa: CASSTLAGEQYNEQFF

v_call: TRBV19
d_call: TRBD2
j_call: TRBJ2-2
cdr3_aa: CASTRTSGNTGELFF

v_call: TRBV6-6
d_call: -
j_call: TRBJ2-7
cdr3_aa: CASSPDPTFFEQYF

v_call: TRBV5-1
d_call: TRBD2
j_call: TRBJ2-6
cdr3_aa: CASSRLAGSGANVLTF

v_call: TRBV5-6
d_call: -
j_call: TRBJ2-3
cdr3_aa: CASSFGVVGPTDTQYF

v_call: TRBV5-1
d_call: TRBD2
j_call: TRBJ2-3
cdr3_aa: CASSLAGGPNTQYF

v_call: TRBV7-2
d_call: TRBD2
j_call: TRBJ2-1
cdr3_aa: CASSLSGVTYNEQFF

v_call: TRBV7-3
d_call: -
j_call: TRBJ2-5
cdr3_aa: CASSSDYQETQYF

v_call: TRBV6-2/TRBV6-3
d_call: TRBD1
j_call: TRBJ2-7
cdr3_aa: CASSYIGGRSYEQYF

v_call: TRBV5-4
d_call: TRBD2
j_call: TRBJ2-1
cdr3_aa: CASSPGLAQSGTEQFF

v_call: TRBV3-1/TRBV3-2
d_call: -
j_call: TRBJ2-5
cdr3_aa: CASARGGSQETQYF

v_call: TRBV11-2
d_call: -
j_call: TRBJ2-2
cdr3_aa: CASSLGSGANTGELFF

v_call: TRBV6-1
d_call: TRBD2
j_call: TRBJ2-1
cdr3_aa: CASSAPAGGPYNEQFF

v_call: TRBV6-5
d_call: -
j_call: TRBJ1-1
cdr3_aa: CASTTGGVATEAFF

v_call: TRBV6-2/TRBV6-3
d_call: -
j_call: TRBJ2-7
cdr3_aa: CASSLGVGEQYF

v_call: TRBV29-1
d_call: TRBD1
j_call: TRBJ1-1
cdr3_aa: CSGGQGTVEGEAFF

v_call: TRBV7-3
d_call: -
j_call: TRBJ2-7
cdr3_aa: CASSLTSGDGPQYF

v_call: TRBV19
d_call: -
j_call: TRBJ1-5
cdr3_aa: CASRPLGEGNQPQHF

v_call: TRBV5-6
d_call: TRBD1
j_call: TRBJ2-6
cdr3_aa: CASSLSGTASGANVLTF

v_call: TRBV10-3
d_call: -
j_call: TRBJ2-4
cdr3_aa: CAISRDIAKNIQYF

v_call: TRBV28
d_call: -
j_call: TRBJ2-3
cdr3_aa: CASSLWVGGATADTQYF